This TCR beta chain was documented in a study of blood T cell repertoires in COVID-19. The wider study: COVID-19 samples collected from the United States, Italy and Spain covered acute and convalescent phases. T cells, B-cell-depleted T cells, or PBMCs supplied cDNA or gDNA.

Per the original data handling: Cell counts per sample came from amplifying reference gene primers. Profiled with immunoSEQ multiplex PCR; TCRdb holds only in-frame clones, not every one. V, J and clone size reflect that table, while D and trimming were determined from the DNA. The repertoire holds 380,000 or so clones, around 92% seen once, with more than 0.95% in the top ten. The sample holds one count of this clone. The trim removed 6 bases at V and 3 bases at J, leaving 6 bases unmatched. Germline V gene data show CDR1 as MNHEY and CDR2 as SMNVEV (reference sequence). CDR3 length equals 15 residues.

The source is a man aged 35-49 years with acute or convalescent COVID-19. The sequenced material came from peripheral blood. The chain links TRBV27 to TRBJ2-2; TRBD1 aligns across 8 bases. CDR3 amino acids: CASRHWTGYTGELFF. CDR3 nucleotides: TGTGCCAGCAGACATTGGACAGGGTACACCGGGGAGCTGTTTTTT.